A selection of T cell receptor beta chains follows, all from one sample in a study of cytomegalovirus exposure and HLA in healthy donors. The assay was immunoSEQ multiplex PCR, and TCRdb's table has in-frame clones only and misses some. The data show 150,000 to 200,000 clones, around 96% seen once. Sequencing was performed on PBMCs. These receptors came from a woman younger than 30 in good health and CMV-seronegative. The CDR3 runs from the conserved cysteine through the conserved F or W. D genes are given only for firm matches. Only some rows state a clone size, as once, few, many or a class for expanded clones.

TRBV19	TRBJ1-1	.	once	CASTFTVMNTEAFF	TGTGCCAGTACCTTCACAGTGATGAACACTGAAGCTTTCTTT
TRBV11-1	TRBJ2-7	.	.	CASSLGDRGYYEQYF	TGTGCCAGCAGCTTAGGGGATCGGGGGTACTACGAGCAGTACTTC
TRBV10-1	TRBJ1-1	.	.	CASIRGNPTEAFF	TGCGCCAGCATTCGGGGGAATCCGACTGAAGCTTTCTTT
TRBV15	TRBJ1-4	.	.	CATSRGRGGIVNEKLFF	TGTGCCACCAGCAGAGGGCGGGGAGGAATTGTTAATGAAAAACTGTTTTTT
TRBV11-3	TRBJ2-2	TRBD1	.	CASSLEGDSTGELFF	TGTGCCAGCAGCTTAGAGGGGGACAGCACCGGGGAGCTGTTTTTT
TRBV5-1	TRBJ2-3	TRBD1	.	CASSRQGAATDTQYF	TGCGCCAGCAGCAGACAGGGGGCGGCAACAGATACGCAGTATTTT
TRBV6-6	TRBJ1-6	TRBD1	.	CASSFAGTGSSPLHF	TGTGCCAGCAGTTTCGCCGGGACAGGGAGCTCACCCCTCCACTTT
TRBV5-1	TRBJ2-3	TRBD1	.	CASSLVRTGGTDTQYF	TGCGCCAGCAGCTTGGTCCGGACAGGGGGCACAGATACGCAGTATTTT
TRBV11-2	TRBJ2-5	.	.	CASSSGRETQYF	TGTGCCAGCAGCTCAGGGAGGGAGACCCAGTACTTC
TRBV7-2	TRBJ2-1	.	.	CASRSYNEQFF	TGTGCCAGCAGGAGCTACAATGAGCAGTTCTTC
TRBV15	TRBJ1-3	.	.	CATSSTGTPGNTIYF	TGTGCCACCAGCAGCACAGGGACGCCTGGAAACACCATATATTTT
TRBV27	TRBJ2-7	.	few	CASTSRGYEQYF	TGTGCCAGCACCTCTCGGGGCTACGAGCAGTACTTC
TRBV7-8	TRBJ2-3	TRBD2	.	CASSLRLATDTQYF	TGTGCCAGCAGCTTACGACTAGCCACAGATACGCAGTATTTT
TRBV6-5	TRBJ2-2	.	.	CASRPNRVNTGELFF	TGTGCCAGCAGGCCGAACCGGGTTAACACCGGGGAGCTGTTTTTT
TRBV7-3	TRBJ2-7	.	.	CASSLRAGVQYEQYF	TGTGCCAGCAGCTTAAGGGCAGGGGTTCAGTACGAGCAGTACTTC
TRBV27	TRBJ2-7	.	.	CATRGGNSYEQYF	TGTGCCACCAGGGGAGGAAATTCCTACGAGCAGTACTTC
TRBV9	TRBJ1-1	TRBD1	.	CASSTGYGTGGMNTEAFF	TGTGCCAGCAGCACCGGTTACGGGACAGGGGGAATGAACACTGAAGCTTTCTTT
TRBV7-6	TRBJ1-2	.	.	CASSSPDTYGYTF	TGTGCCAGCAGCTCCCCGGACACCTATGGCTACACCTTC
TRBV9	TRBJ1-3	TRBD1	.	CASSRGQDSGNTIYF	TGTGCCAGCAGCAGGGGACAGGACTCTGGAAACACCATATATTTT
TRBV29-1	TRBJ2-7	TRBD1	.	CSARTGYVDEQYF	TGCAGCGCTAGGACAGGGTACGTCGACGAGCAGTACTTC
TRBV13	TRBJ1-2	TRBD1	.	CASSLDRGRDYGYTF	TGTGCCAGCAGCCTCGACAGGGGTAGGGACTATGGCTACACCTTC
TRBV4-3	TRBJ1-6	.	.	CASSQVLVAKLESYNSPLHF	TGCGCCAGCAGCCAAGTACTTGTAGCGAAGCTTGAGTCCTATAATTCACCCCTCCACTTT
TRBV7-9	TRBJ2-1	.	.	CASSSPPGVGKDEQFF	TGTGCCAGCAGCTCACCCCCGGGGGTAGGAAAGGATGAGCAGTTCTTC
TRBV7-2	TRBJ1-2	TRBD1	.	CASSYDGQGAGGYTF	TGTGCCAGCAGCTACGACGGGCAGGGGGCAGGTGGCTACACCTTC
TRBV18	TRBJ1-6	TRBD1	few	CASSPTGGHSPLHF	TGTGCCAGCTCACCGACAGGGGGCCATTCACCCCTCCACTTT
TRBV7-2	TRBJ2-7	TRBD2	.	CASSYSGGAYEQYF	TGTGCCAGCAGCTATAGCGGGGGTGCCTACGAGCAGTACTTC